This is a list of T cell receptor beta chains from one sample in a study of naive and memory T cell subsets. Each CDR3 protein is one row after TCRdb ran MiXCR on the UMI-ligation and nested PCR reads. The profile shows roughly 150,000 distinct CDR3 sequences, approximately 22% of them singletons. The sequencing input was naive CD4+ T cells from blood. The source of these receptors is a human donor in good health. The CDR3 runs from the conserved cysteine through the conserved F or W.

v_call cdr3_aa
TRBV5-4 CASSWRPRGLNYGYTF
TRBV12-3/TRBV12-4 CASSGGQGVGSPLHF
TRBV7-9 CASSFARTDTQYF
TRBV5-1 CASSLLESTDTQYF
TRBV4-1 CASSQDGLGLAGVGYEQYF
TRBV6-6 CASRGQRAFEQYF
TRBV7-9 CASSSSVQREGRYEQYF
TRBV5-1 CASSWVGGNYEQYF
TRBV4-1 CASSQTGTGGYEQYF
TRBV6-6 CASSELTGRGDEQFF
TRBV10-2 CASSESGYKLEAFF
TRBV29-1 CSVQINGGSGNTIYF
TRBV6-5 CASSYSGRAINEQFF
TRBV6-5 CASSNQRFTDTQYF
TRBV27 CASRDSGGKYNEQFF
TRBV11-2 CASSLVGDMNTEAFF
TRBV9 CASSEGLLLNIQYF
TRBV18 CASSPLGAVGIEAFF
TRBV27 CASSPNRADNEQFF